This TCR beta chain was obtained from a study of CD8 T cells in ankylosing spondylitis. Germline V gene lookup returns CDR1 SGDLS and CDR2 YYNGEE. The CDR3 contains 15 residues. V was pared by 4 bases and J by 8 bases, with 21 bases between. Study-wide findings and caveats: There were earlier reports of some motif variants in reactive arthritis synovial fluid and blood. Enrichment of disease-linked clones was reportedly significant in matched ankylosing spondylitis synovial fluid.

There are many counts of this clonotype. Its antigen is unknown. In making TCR beta libraries, quantitative 5'-RACE with molecular barcodes was used. TCRdb fed the 5' RACE reads into MiXCR, producing one record per CDR3 protein. The data hold some 40,000 distinct CDR3 sequences, with over 2.5% observed a single time. This chain joins TRBV9 and TRBJ1-2, with D maybe TRBD1 (5 bases). This receptor was obtained from a male donor with ankylosing spondylitis or in good health (not recorded which). Sequenced sample: blood, either unsorted or a sorted T cell fraction (not recorded which). The CDR3 region is CASSPEPGPTSGYTF. Written as DNA, the CDR3 is TGTGCCAGCAGCCCCGAGCCGGGACCTACCTCGGGCTACACCTTC.